Listed here are 18 T cell receptor beta chains from one sample, sequenced in a study of T cells expressing NK-cell markers (dated by TCRdb to between 2020 and 2021). The library relied on 5' RACE. Sequenced on an Illumina HiSeq 2000. Based on TCRdb reprocessing of the reads, there is one entry per CDR3 protein sequence, and DNA is missing. This sample's listing comprises 140,000 or so distinct CDR3 sequences. Less than 15% of the sample is taken by the ten largest. Sequencing was performed on blood T cells: a sorted CD56 or NKG2C T cell subset, CD4+ or CD8+ T cells, or bulk PBMC T cells (not recorded which). The receptors derive from a man younger than 30 in good health. Donor details come from another sample of the same person, matched by shared clones.

This rearrangement joins TRBV27 to TRBJ2-1. Per the germline V gene, CDR1 is MNHEY and CDR2 is SMNVEV (reference sequence). This CDR3 spans 14 amino acids. The CDR3: CASSRGSSYNEQFF.

This chain links TRBV5-1 with TRBJ1-1; the TCRdb call, TRBD1, lacks DNA for checking. In germline, CDR1 is SGHRS, CDR2 YFSETQ. The CDR3 totals 14 residues. The CDR3 protein is CASSLGQGGTEAFF.

The CDR3 loop reads CSALTTGSTEAFF. The chain links TRBV20-1 to TRBJ1-1; the D call from TCRdb, TRBD1, cannot be confirmed without DNA. Germline values: CDR1 DFQATT, CDR2 SNEGSKA (reference sequence). This CDR3 spans 13 amino acids.

The chain joins TRBV12-3 or TRBV12-4 to TRBJ1-2; absent DNA, TCRdb's TRBD1 call cannot be checked. CDR3 length equals 13 residues. The CDR3 region is CASSEGQAFGYTF.

The V call is TRBV24-1, the J call TRBJ2-1. Germline CDR1 is KGHDR and CDR2 is SFDVKD. This CDR3 is 13 amino acids long. The CDR3: CATSPAHYNEQFF.

V gene TRBV15 combines with J gene TRBJ2-5; TCRdb calls TRBD1, which cannot be checked without DNA. The CDR3 consists of 16 residues. Germline V lookup: CDR1 LNHNV, CDR2 YYDKDF (reference sequence). The CDR3 loop is CATSTYALQGQETQYF.

This chain joins TRBV19 and TRBJ2-1. The CDR3 extends over 16 amino acids. Germline CDR1 is LNHDA and CDR2 is SQIVND (reference sequence). CDR3 protein: CASSIVGYGGYNEQFF.

The chain couples TRBV2 to TRBJ1-2. CDR1 and CDR2 from the germline V gene are SNHLY and FYNNEI. The CDR3 length is 13 residues. The chain's CDR3 is CASSEDGVDGYTF.

The chain uses TRBV7-8 and TRBJ2-5; TCRdb picks TRBD1, but there is no DNA to check that call. This CDR3 contains 14 residues. CDR1 and CDR2 (germline): SGHVS, FQNEAQ. CDR3: CASSSKGGGETQYF. Variable domain in full (rest from reference TRBV7-8 and TRBJ2-5): GAGVSQSPRYKVAKRGQDVALRCDPISGHVSLFWYQQALGQGPEFLTYFQNEAQLDKSGLPSDRFFAERPEGSVSTLKIQRTQQEDSAVYLCASSSKGGGETQYFGPGTRLLVL.

V usage is TRBV14 and J usage is TRBJ2-1; TCRdb indicates TRBD1, and absent DNA this call remains unverified. Germline V gene sequence: CDR1 SGHDN, CDR2 FVKESK. This CDR3 region has 16 residues. CDR3 protein: CASSLPRGEAGNEQFF.

The chain couples TRBV2 to TRBJ2-1; the D call of TRBD2 rests on TCRdb alone, since no DNA is present to check it. The CDR3 contains 15 residues. CDR1 and CDR2 from the germline V gene are SNHLY and FYNNEI. The CDR3 sequence: CASSGLAGSYNEQFF.

The chain couples TRBV19 to TRBJ2-5. CDR3 length equals 15 residues. CDR1 and CDR2 (germline): LNHDA, SQIVND (reference sequence). This CDR3 is CASSIFGGYQETQYF. Combining the CDR3 with reference TRBV19 and TRBJ2-5 gives the whole variable domain DGGITQSPKYLFRKEGQNVTLSCEQNLNHDAMYWYRQDPGQGLRLIYYSQIVNDFQKGDIAEGYSVSREKKESFPLTVTSAQKNPTAFYLCASSIFGGYQETQYFGPGTRLLVL.

The rearrangement uses TRBV20-1 and TRBJ2-7. Germline V gene lookup returns CDR1 DFQATT and CDR2 SNEGSKA (reference sequence). This CDR3 is built from 12 residues. The chain's CDR3 is CSARDHRGEQYF.

The chain uses TRBV7-8 and TRBJ2-4; no DNA is available, so the TRBD1 call from TCRdb remains unchecked. Germline assignment: CDR1 SGHVS and CDR2 FQNEAQ. The CDR3 spans 15 residues. CDR3: CASATPQGIKNIQYF. Together with reference TRBV7-8 and TRBJ2-4, the CDR3 gives the full variable domain: GAGVSQSPRYKVAKRGQDVALRCDPISGHVSLFWYQQALGQGPEFLTYFQNEAQLDKSGLPSDRFFAERPEGSVSTLKIQRTQQEDSAVYLCASATPQGIKNIQYFGAGTRLSVL.

The genes are TRBV2 and TRBJ2-1. There are 16 residues in the CDR3. The germline gives CDR1 SNHLY, CDR2 FYNNEI. CDR3: CASSETGGSSYNEQFF.

This rearrangement joins TRBV7-6 to TRBJ2-1; TCRdb indicates TRBD2, and absent DNA this call remains unverified. CDR1 is SGHVS and CDR2 is FNYEAQ in the germline V gene. The CDR3 has 16 residues. CDR3 region: CASSLFQGHKPNEQFF. Variable domain in full (rest from reference TRBV7-6 and TRBJ2-1): GAGVSQSPRYKVTKRGQDVALRCDPISGHVSLYWYRQALGQGPEFLTYFNYEAQQDKSGLPNDRFSAERPEGSISTLTIQRTEQRDSAMYRCASSLFQGHKPNEQFFGPGTRLTVL.

The rearrangement uses TRBV7-2 and TRBJ2-5; TCRdb's D call, TRBD2, is unchecked because there is no DNA. The CDR3 runs 14 residues. The germline V gene has CDR1 SGHTA and CDR2 FQGNSA. The CDR3 sequence is CASSLTSAQETQYF.

The chain recombines TRBV15 with TRBJ2-1; the TRBD2 assignment by TCRdb is unverifiable without DNA. Germline CDR1 is LNHNV and CDR2 is YYDKDF (reference sequence). CDR3 length: 15 amino acids. CDR3 in amino acids: CATSRDGSSLGEQFF.